The 32 T cell receptor beta chains listed next were all sequenced from one sample in a study of cytomegalovirus exposure and HLA in healthy donors. The repertoire was sequenced with immunoSEQ multiplex PCR; TCRdb's copy has only in-frame clones and lacks some. The sample carries fewer than 150,000 clones, roughly four fifths recorded once. The sample was PBMCs. These receptors were taken from a man aged 25-40 years in good health and CMV-seropositive.

For the CDR3, the DNA is TGCGCCAGCAGCCCCCATGGAGCGGGAGGCACCTACAATGAGCAGTTCTTC. Encoded protein: CASSPHGAGGTYNEQFF. The chain combines TRBV4-1 with TRBJ2-1; 9 bases align to TRBD2. This CDR3 comprises 17 residues. The trim removed 4 bases at V and 2 bases at J, leaving 9 bases unmatched. Germline V gene data show CDR1 as MGHRA and CDR2 as YSYEKL.

This chain joins TRBV7-7 and TRBJ2-1; 8 bases agree with TRBD1. From germline, CDR1 is SSHAT and CDR2 FNYEAQ (reference sequence). J gave up 3 bases and V 5 bases, and 6 bases lay outside the gene matches. The CDR3 spans 15 residues. For the CDR3, the DNA is TGTGCCAGCAGCGTTGGACAGGGAAGCTACAATGAGCAGTTCTTC. It translates to CASSVGQGSYNEQFF.

The rearrangement uses TRBV2 and TRBJ2-3; TRBD2 matches 7 bases. J lost 3 bases, V lost 8 bases, and 5 bases had no gene match. The CDR3 totals 13 residues. Germline values: CDR1 SNHLY, CDR2 FYNNEI. The CDR3: CASGGGTTDTQYF. The DNA for the CDR3 is TGTGCCAGCGGGGGGGGAACAACAGATACGCAGTATTTT.

The chain links TRBV27 to TRBJ2-1; 7 nucleotides line up with TRBD1. This CDR3 spans 14 amino acids. CDR1 is MNHEY, CDR2 SMNVEV, per germline (reference sequence). Unmatched junction bases numbered 4, after V lost 7 bases and J lost 1 base. CDR3 in amino acids: CASTRGQSYNEQFF. CDR3 in DNA: TGTGCCAGCACCAGGGGACAGTCCTACAATGAGCAGTTCTTC.

With regard to this clone: This specimen includes other DNA sequences encoding the same CDR3. This chain's CDR3 is CASSLGRENTEAFF. The CDR3 DNA is TGCGCCAGCAGCTTGGGACGGGAGAACACTGAAGCTTTCTTT. V is TRBV5-1 and J is TRBJ1-1, with D unclear. The V end lost 0 bases, the J end lost 1 base, and 7 bases lay between the germline ends. The CDR3 has 14 amino acids. The V gene's germline CDR1 is SGHRS and CDR2 YFSETQ. The entire variable domain, with the rest obtained from reference TRBV5-1 and TRBJ1-1, is as follows: KAGVTQTPRYLIKTRGQQVTLSCSPISGHRSVSWYQQTPGQGLQFLFEYFSETQRNKGNFPGRFSGRQFSNSRSEMNVSTLELGDSALYLCASSLGRENTEAFFGQGTRLTVV.

V and J are TRBV6-1 and TRBJ1-1; TRBD1 matches at 12 bases. The germline gives CDR1 MNHNS, CDR2 SASEGT. CDR3 length: 15 residues. V trimming: 7 bases; J trimming: 3 bases; junction bases outside the gene matches: 6. Here the CDR3 reads CASTRDRGLYTEAFF. The CDR3, as DNA: TGTGCCAGCACCCGGGACAGGGGGCTTTACACTGAAGCTTTCTTT.

This CDR3 reads CASSLNAGDNYGYTF. CDR3 in DNA: TGTGCCAGCAGCTTGAATGCAGGGGATAACTATGGCTACACCTTC. The chain links TRBV5-4 to TRBJ1-2; D might be TRBD1 (6 bases). CDR1 and CDR2 (germline): SGHNT, YYREEE (reference sequence). The CDR3 runs to 15 residues. V was trimmed by 1 base and J by 1 base, leaving 11 bases between them.

This clone was seen more than once but under ten times. The rearrangement joins TRBV11-2 to TRBJ1-4; 10 bases agree with TRBD1. Germline CDR1 SGHAT, CDR2 FQNNGV. The CDR3 has 16 residues. V shed 2 bases, J shed 6 bases, and the junction held 6 bases outside the gene matches. The CDR3 loop reads CASSLWTGTGDEKLFF. The CDR3 coding sequence is TGTGCCAGCAGCTTATGGACCGGGACAGGGGATGAAAAACTGTTTTTT. Full variable domain (outside the CDR3, taken from reference TRBV11-2 and TRBJ1-4): EAGVAQSPRYKIIEKRQSVAFWCNPISGHATLYWYQQILGQGPKLLIQFQNNGVVDDSQLPKDRFSAERLKGVDSTLKIQPAKLEDSAVYLCASSLWTGTGDEKLFFGSGTQLSVL.

The rearrangement uses TRBV5-6 and TRBJ1-4; D remains ambiguous. V lost 2 bases to trimming and J lost 12 bases, with 11 bases between them. Germline CDR1 SGHDT, CDR2 YYEEEE. The CDR3 contains 12 residues. The CDR3 DNA reads as TGTGCCAGCAGCTTATTTGCGGCGGAACTGTTTTTT. Translated: CASSLFAAELFF.

V is TRBV19 and J is TRBJ1-5, with D perhaps matching TRBD1 (6 bases). V was cut by 5 bases and J by 0 bases, with 11 bases left in between. Germline V gives CDR1 LNHDA, CDR2 SQIVND (reference sequence). The CDR3 sequence is 15 residues long. The CDR3 sequence is CASSAGQNSNQPQHF. The CDR3 DNA is TGTGCCAGTAGTGCCGGACAGAATAGCAATCAGCCCCAGCATTTT.

The rearrangement links TRBV5-6 to TRBJ2-3; 12 bases match TRBD2. The CDR3 runs to 15 residues. Trimming cost V 0 bases and J 4 bases; bases outside gene matches: 0. Germline CDR1 SGHDT, CDR2 YYEEEE. DNA for the CDR3: TGTGCCAGCAGCTTGGGACTAGCGGGGGCAGATACGCAGTATTTT. It translates to CASSLGLAGADTQYF.

This chain joins TRBV2 and TRBJ2-7; 10 bases are shared with TRBD1. The CDR3 is made up of 13 amino acids. Trimming removed 7 bases from V and 3 bases from J; junction bases left unmatched: 3. CDR1 is SNHLY, CDR2 FYNNEI, per germline. The CDR3 reads CASIRDRGYEQYF. CDR3 bases: TGTGCCAGCATCCGGGACAGGGGCTACGAGCAGTACTTC. Full variable domain (missing parts from reference TRBV2 and TRBJ2-7): EPEVTQTPSHQVTQMGQEVILRCVPISNHLYFYWYRQILGQKVEFLVSFYNNEISEKSEIFDDQFSVERPDGSNFTLKIRSTKLEDSAMYFCASIRDRGYEQYFGPGTRLTVT.

This clone was found many times. The CDR3 protein is CASSLASSGNTIYF. CDR3 sequence (DNA): TGCGCCAGCAGCCTCGCGAGCTCTGGAAACACCATATATTTT. This chain uses TRBV4-1 with TRBJ1-3; D is unresolved. This CDR3 contains 14 residues. Germline CDR1 reads MGHRA; CDR2 reads YSYEKL. The V end was cut by 4 bases, the J end by 0 bases, with 7 bases between.

The sample holds one count of this clone. The chain employs TRBV2 and TRBJ1-2, with D perhaps TRBD1 (5 bases). The germline V gene encodes CDR1 SNHLY and CDR2 FYNNEI. V was shortened by 6 bases and J by 4 bases, with 15 bases between the two germline ends. There are 14 residues in the CDR3. The CDR3 DNA sequence: TGTGCCAGCAGGGGGCAGGGTGACCTCTATGGCTACACCTTC. It is translated as CASRGQGDLYGYTF.

This sequence joins TRBV11-2 and TRBJ1-1; possible D gene TRBD1, 5 bases. Germline CDR1 is SGHAT and CDR2 is FQNNGV. The V end lost 7 bases, the J end lost 6 bases, and 18 bases lay between the germline ends. The CDR3 extends over 14 amino acids. CDR3 loop: CASTLGPIGAEAFF. The CDR3 bases are TGTGCCAGCACCTTGGGGCCTATAGGCGCTGAAGCTTTCTTT.

This chain uses TRBV5-1 with TRBJ1-1; the match to TRBD1 covers 7 bases. Germline loops: CDR1 SGHRS, CDR2 YFSETQ. V was clipped by 6 bases and J by 1 base; unmatched bases: 6. There are 14 residues in the CDR3. The CDR3 DNA is TGCGCCAGCAATACCGGGACAGAGAACACTGAAGCTTTCTTT. This translates into CASNTGTENTEAFF.

The chain is built from TRBV7-9 and TRBJ1-2; 7 nucleotides line up with TRBD1. The CDR3 totals 18 residues. V trimming: 2 bases; J trimming: 2 bases; junction bases outside the gene matches: 14. The germline V gene encodes CDR1 SEHNR and CDR2 FQNEAQ (reference sequence). The CDR3 spells CASSLSILKTGINYGYTF. The DNA for the CDR3 is TGTGCCAGCAGCTTATCGATCCTCAAGACAGGGATAAACTATGGCTACACCTTC.

Here the CDR3 DNA reads TGTGCCAGCAGTTGGAGAGGACAGGGGGCTTACAATGAGCAGTTCTTC. It codes for CASSWRGQGAYNEQFF. The gene calls are TRBV6-6 and TRBJ2-1; 11 nucleotides align to TRBD1. V lost 4 bases, J lost 4 bases, and 6 bases stayed unmatched. Looked up from germline, CDR1 is MNHNY and CDR2 is SVGAGI (reference sequence). This CDR3 contains 16 residues.

This chain links TRBV30 with TRBJ1-1; tentative D call: TRBD1 (6 bases). CDR1 GTSNPN and CDR2 SVGIG come from the germline V gene (reference sequence). The CDR3 spans 13 residues. Trimming shortened V by 5 bases and J by 7 bases, and 17 bases separated the two germline ends. CDR3 in amino acids: CAWGGALAGEAFF. The CDR3 coding sequence is TGTGCCTGGGGGGGGGCTCTAGCTGGTGAAGCTTTCTTT.

This clone has only one observation. The J gene is TRBJ2-5, the V gene TRBV2; D gene unclear. Germline loops: CDR1 SNHLY, CDR2 FYNNEI. V gave up 6 bases and J gave up 3 bases, with 14 bases separating them. There are 14 residues in the CDR3. The CDR3 sequence is CASSQKELKETQYF. CDR3 DNA: TGTGCCAGCAGCCAGAAGGAGCTCAAAGAGACCCAGTACTTC.

With respect to this clone: A junction end diverges from the germline sequence, so it may reflect a read error. The CDR3 DNA reads as TGCGCCAGCAGATTGGAACTGTACGGGGGAAGCTATGGCTACACCTTC. It translates to CASRLELYGGSYGYTF. This chain connects TRBV5-1 to TRBJ1-2; tentative D call: TRBD1 (5 bases). Germline values: CDR1 SGHRS, CDR2 YFSETQ. CDR3 length: 16 amino acids.

A few counts support this clone. The gene calls are TRBV5-1 and TRBJ1-1; D might be TRBD1 (5 bases). The CDR3 has 15 amino acids. V gave up 3 bases and J gave up 0 bases, with 12 bases separating them. Germline V lookup: CDR1 SGHRS, CDR2 YFSETQ. The CDR3 reads CASSSQGPMNTEAFF. CDR3 DNA: TGCGCCAGCAGCTCCCAGGGCCCCATGAACACTGAAGCTTTCTTT.

This clone was observed a handful of times. The rearrangement links TRBV4-1 to TRBJ1-3; D unclear. V was pared by 2 bases and J by 0 bases, with 11 bases between. Germline assignment: CDR1 MGHRA and CDR2 YSYEKL. The CDR3 extends over 16 amino acids. The CDR3 loop is CASSQLTTSSGNTIYF. The CDR3 DNA is TGCGCCAGCAGCCAACTCACCACAAGCTCTGGAAACACCATATATTTT.

For the CDR3, the DNA is TGTGCCAGCAGCCGTGTAGGGGGTTCTGAGGACGAGCAGTACTTC. Encoded protein: CASSRVGGSEDEQYF. The chain links TRBV7-2 to TRBJ2-7, with D possibly matching TRBD1 (6 bases). This CDR3 spans 15 amino acids. Germline CDR1 reads SGHTA; CDR2 reads FQGNSA. Deletions cut 5 bases from V and 5 bases from J, with 19 bases between.

The genes are TRBV9 and TRBJ1-1; 11 nucleotides match TRBD1. Germline V lookup: CDR1 SGDLS, CDR2 YYNGEE. CDR3 length: 15 amino acids. V gave up 0 bases and J gave up 4 bases; unmatched junction bases: 2. CDR3 DNA: TGTGCCAGCAGCGTAGTGGGGACAGGGGGCACTGAAGCTTTCTTT. This encodes CASSVVGTGGTEAFF.

V gene TRBV2 combines with J gene TRBJ1-1; 10 bases are shared with TRBD1. Germline V gene data show CDR1 as SNHLY and CDR2 as FYNNEI. V lost 4 bases to trimming and J lost 6 bases; unmatched junction nucleotides: 5. The CDR3 covers 14 residues. The CDR3 DNA follows: TGTGCCAGCAGTGTGGGACAGGGGTCTTCTGAAGCTTTCTTT. Its translation: CASSVGQGSSEAFF.

The chain combines TRBV5-4 with TRBJ2-1; D might be TRBD2 (5 bases). The CDR3 has 17 amino acids. Germline values: CDR1 SGHNT, CDR2 YYREEE (reference sequence). V was clipped by 0 bases and J by 0 bases, with 13 bases between them. The CDR3 DNA reads TGTGCCAGCAGCTTGGCCGGCCAGCGGAGCTCCTACAATGAGCAGTTCTTC. Translating it yields CASSLAGQRSSYNEQFF.

The rearrangement links TRBV5-4 to TRBJ1-2, with 9 bases matching TRBD1. Per germline, CDR1 SGHNT and CDR2 YYREEE (reference sequence). This CDR3 comprises 15 residues. The junction had 7 bases not matched to a gene; V was cut back by 2 bases and J by 5 bases. The CDR3 DNA sequence: TGTGCCAGCAGCTTTTTCGACAGGGGGTTTTATGGCTACACCTTC. It yields the protein CASSFFDRGFYGYTF.

J is TRBJ2-7 and V is TRBV6-5, with 7 positions matching TRBD1. The CDR3 sequence is 15 residues long. Germline V gene data show CDR1 as MNHEY and CDR2 as SVGAGI. V was clipped by 5 bases and J by 8 bases; unmatched bases: 15. The CDR3 DNA follows: TGTGCCAGCAGTACCCCCGCGGTTCCAGGGGGTAAGCAGTACTTC. Encoded protein: CASSTPAVPGGKQYF.

The rearrangement links TRBV6-5 to TRBJ2-6; D possibly corresponds to TRBD1 (6 bases). The germline gives CDR1 MNHEY, CDR2 SVGAGI. V was cut by 5 bases and J by 2 bases, with 10 bases left in between. The CDR3 spans 15 residues. CDR3 sequence reads: CASSPYRAGANVLTF. The CDR3 coding sequence is TGTGCCAGCAGTCCGTACAGGGCTGGGGCCAACGTCCTGACTTTC.

This clone was recorded only once. The chain joins TRBV7-2 to TRBJ1-2; tentatively, D is TRBD1 (5 bases). Germline loops: CDR1 SGHTA, CDR2 FQGNSA. The CDR3 has 14 residues. V dropped 5 bases and J dropped 6 bases, with 16 bases sitting between them. CDR3 in amino acids: CASSPPPQVNGYTF. As DNA, the CDR3 is TGTGCCAGCAGCCCGCCCCCACAGGTGAATGGCTACACCTTC. The whole variable domain, filled in from reference TRBV7-2 and TRBJ1-2, reads GAGVSQSPSNKVTEKGKDVELRCDPISGHTALYWYRQSLGQGLEFLIYFQGNSAPDKSGLPSDRFSAERTGGSVSTLTIQRTQQEDSAVYLCASSPPPQVNGYTFGSGTRLTVV.

In this sample, this clone turned up once. No DNA is shown, since the ends of the CDR3 on it are uncertain; the CDR3 is the one TCRdb lists. The chain couples TRBV2 to TRBJ1-1; the D call TRBD1 from the table was never checked on the DNA. With termini counted, the CDR3 has 13 amino acids. Germline V gene data show CDR1 as SNHLY and CDR2 as FYNNEI. CDR3 amino acids: CASILDRATEAFF.